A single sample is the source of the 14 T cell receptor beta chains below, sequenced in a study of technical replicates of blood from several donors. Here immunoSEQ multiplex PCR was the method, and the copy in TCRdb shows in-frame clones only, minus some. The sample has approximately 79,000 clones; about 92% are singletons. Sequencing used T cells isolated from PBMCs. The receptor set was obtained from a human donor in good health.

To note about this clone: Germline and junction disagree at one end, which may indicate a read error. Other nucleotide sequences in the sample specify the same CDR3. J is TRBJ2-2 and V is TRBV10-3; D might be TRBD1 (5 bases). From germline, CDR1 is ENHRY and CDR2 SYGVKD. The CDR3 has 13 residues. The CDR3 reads CAIPGSSSGELFF. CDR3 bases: TGCGCCATCCCAGGGTCCTCCTCCGGGGAGCTGTTTTTT.

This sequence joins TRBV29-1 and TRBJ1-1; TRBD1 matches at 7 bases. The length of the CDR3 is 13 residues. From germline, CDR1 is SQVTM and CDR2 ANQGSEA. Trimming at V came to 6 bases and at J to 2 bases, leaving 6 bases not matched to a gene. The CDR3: CSVSRDSNTEAFF. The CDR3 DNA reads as TGCAGCGTAAGCCGGGACAGCAACACTGAAGCTTTCTTT.

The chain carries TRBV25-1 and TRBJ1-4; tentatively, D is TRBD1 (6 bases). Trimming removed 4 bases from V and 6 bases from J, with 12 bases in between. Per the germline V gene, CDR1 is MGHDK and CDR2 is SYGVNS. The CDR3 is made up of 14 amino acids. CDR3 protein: CASSGREGDEKLFF. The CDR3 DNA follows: TGTGCCAGCAGTGGACGGGAGGGGGATGAAAAACTGTTTTTT.

CDR3 DNA sequence: TGTGCCAGCACCCCAATGGCTCGGGGAGACTACACCTTC. Amino acids: CASTPMARGDYTF. The chain has TRBV5-8 and TRBJ1-2; D not resolved. Trimming cost V 6 bases and J 10 bases, with 19 bases left between them. Germline values: CDR1 SGHTS, CDR2 YDEGEE. The CDR3 spans 13 residues.

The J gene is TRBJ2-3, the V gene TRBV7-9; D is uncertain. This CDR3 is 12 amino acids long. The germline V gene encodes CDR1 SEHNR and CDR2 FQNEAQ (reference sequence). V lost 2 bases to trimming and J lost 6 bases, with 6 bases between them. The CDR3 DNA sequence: TGTGCCAGCAGCTTACCGAGGGATACGCAGTATTTT. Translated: CASSLPRDTQYF.

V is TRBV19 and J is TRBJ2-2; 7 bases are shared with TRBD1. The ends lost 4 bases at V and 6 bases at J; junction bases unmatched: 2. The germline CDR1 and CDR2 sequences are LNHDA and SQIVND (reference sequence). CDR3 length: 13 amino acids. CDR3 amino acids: CASSRGTAGELFF. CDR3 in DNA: TGTGCCAGTAGTAGAGGGACAGCCGGGGAGCTGTTTTTT.

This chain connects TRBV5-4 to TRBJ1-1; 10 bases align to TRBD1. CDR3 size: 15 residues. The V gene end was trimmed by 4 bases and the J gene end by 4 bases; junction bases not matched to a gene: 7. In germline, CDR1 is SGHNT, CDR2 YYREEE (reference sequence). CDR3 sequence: CASSPTGGAITEAFF. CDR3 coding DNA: TGTGCCAGCAGCCCGACAGGGGGCGCAATCACTGAAGCTTTCTTT.

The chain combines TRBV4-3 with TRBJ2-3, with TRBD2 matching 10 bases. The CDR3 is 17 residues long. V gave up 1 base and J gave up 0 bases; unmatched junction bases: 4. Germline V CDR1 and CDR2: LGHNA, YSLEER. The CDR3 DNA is TGCGCCAGCAGCCAAGGTCCTAGCGGGAGAAGCACAGATACGCAGTATTTT. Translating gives CASSQGPSGRSTDTQYF.

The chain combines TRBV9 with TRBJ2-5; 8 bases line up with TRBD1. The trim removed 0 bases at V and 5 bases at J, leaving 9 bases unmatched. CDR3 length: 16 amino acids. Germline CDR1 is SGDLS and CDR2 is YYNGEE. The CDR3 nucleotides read TGTGCCAGCAGCGTAGCGGACAGGGCATTTGGGGAGACCCAGTACTTC. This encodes CASSVADRAFGETQYF.

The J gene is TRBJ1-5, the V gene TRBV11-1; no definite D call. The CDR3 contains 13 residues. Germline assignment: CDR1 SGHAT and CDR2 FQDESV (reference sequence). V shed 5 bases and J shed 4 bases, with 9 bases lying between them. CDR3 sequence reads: CASSQTNNQPQHF. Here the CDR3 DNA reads TGTGCCAGCAGCCAGACTAATAATCAGCCCCAGCATTTT.

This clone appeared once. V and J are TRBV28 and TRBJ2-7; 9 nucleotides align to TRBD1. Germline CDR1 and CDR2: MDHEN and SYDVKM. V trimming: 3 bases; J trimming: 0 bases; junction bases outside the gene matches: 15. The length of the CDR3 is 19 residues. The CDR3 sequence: CASSFAGPLGQGYSYEQYF. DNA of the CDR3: TGTGCCAGCAGTTTTGCAGGACCCCTGGGACAGGGCTACTCCTACGAGCAGTACTTC. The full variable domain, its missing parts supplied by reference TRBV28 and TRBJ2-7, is DVKVTQSSRYLVKRTGEKVFLECVQDMDHENMFWYRQDPGLGLRLIYFSYDVKMKEKGDIPEGYSVSREKKERFSLILESASTNQTSMYLCASSFAGPLGQGYSYEQYFGPGTRLTVT.

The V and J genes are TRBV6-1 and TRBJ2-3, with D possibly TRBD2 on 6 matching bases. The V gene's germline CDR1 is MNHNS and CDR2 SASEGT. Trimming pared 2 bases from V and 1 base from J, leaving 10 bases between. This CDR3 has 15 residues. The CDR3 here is CASSESSVGTDTQYF. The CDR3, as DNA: TGTGCCAGCAGTGAATCTAGCGTTGGCACAGATACGCAGTATTTT.

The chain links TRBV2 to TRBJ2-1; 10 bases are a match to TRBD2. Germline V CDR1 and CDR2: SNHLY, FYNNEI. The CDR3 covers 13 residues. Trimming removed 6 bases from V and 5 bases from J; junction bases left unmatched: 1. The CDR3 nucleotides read TGTGCCAGCAGCGGGACTAGCGACAATGAGCAGTTCTTC. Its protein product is CASSGTSDNEQFF.

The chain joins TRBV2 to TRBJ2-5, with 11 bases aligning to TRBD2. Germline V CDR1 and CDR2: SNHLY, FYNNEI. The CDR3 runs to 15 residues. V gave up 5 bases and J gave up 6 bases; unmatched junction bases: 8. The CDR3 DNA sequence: TGTGCCAGCAGTAGCCTAGCGGGAGGATTGAAGACCCAGTACTTC. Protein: CASSSLAGGLKTQYF. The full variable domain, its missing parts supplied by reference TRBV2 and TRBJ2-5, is EPEVTQTPSHQVTQMGQEVILRCVPISNHLYFYWYRQILGQKVEFLVSFYNNEISEKSEIFDDQFSVERPDGSNFTLKIRSTKLEDSAMYFCASSSLAGGLKTQYFGPGTRLLVL.